This T cell receptor (beta chain) comes out of a study of cytomegalovirus exposure and HLA in healthy donors. Findings and limits, study-wide: TCR beta sequences reportedly predicted most subjects' HLA-A and HLA-B alleles accurately. A few chains tied to CMV proved CMV antigen-specific in vitro. Later work found most CMV-associated TCR beta chains apparently HLA-restricted.

V was pared by 4 bases and J by 2 bases, with 9 bases of the junction left unmatched. The CDR3 runs 16 residues. Germline V gene lookup returns CDR1 MDHEN and CDR2 SYDVKM. As for this clone: Its antigen is undetermined.

The PCR ran on 60 Vbeta and 13 Jbeta primers. Under the authors' procedure: Roughly 9.9 million shared chains were among the about 80 million unique TCR beta chains that a later analysis counted. Clones were read by immunoSEQ multiplex PCR, and TCRdb kept only the in-frame ones, dropping some. D and trimming come from the DNA, and the V and J calls and clone size come from that table. This table holds 150,000 to 200,000 clones, 68% found once. Specimen: PBMCs. The chain has TRBV28 and TRBJ1-2; 8 bases are a match to TRBD1. This sequence originates from a woman aged 40 to 50 in good health and CMV-seropositive. CDR3 sequence: CASSSPLDRGNYGYTF. The DNA of the CDR3 is TGTGCCAGCAGTTCCCCGCTTGACAGGGGAAACTATGGCTACACCTTC.